This T cell receptor beta chain appears in the sequencing data of a study of T cells in Graves' hyperthyroidism and ophthalmopathy. Stable hyperthyroidism: no ophthalmopathy progression over 18 months of follow-up. Hyperthyroidism in the patients, aged 18 to 65, was newly diagnosed and under 2 months in duration. V lost 5 bases, J lost 7 bases, and 14 bases lay in between. This CDR3 has 13 residues. The germline V gene has CDR1 SGHTA and CDR2 FQGNSA. General observations from the study: Peripheral blood also featured most of the thyroid clonotypes expanded above 0.001.

This clonotype was seen repeatedly, ten times or more. Its antigen is still unknown. Amplification of TCR beta CDR3 regions used RNA as the template. The TCR CDR3 was amplified in a first-round RT-PCR using the HTBI primer set. In TCRdb, the multiplex PCR reads were re-called with MiXCR into one record per CDR3 protein. Found here are some 300,000 distinct CDR3 sequences, about an eighth of them singletons; the top ten hold 7.9%. V and J are TRBV7-2 and TRBJ1-2, with D possibly being TRBD1 (5 bases). Sequenced material: blood. This TCR came from a woman aged 40 to 49 with Graves' hyperthyroidism. The CDR3 sequence is CASSTFPGPGYTF. CDR3 bases: TGTGCCAGCAGCACGTTCCCGGGGCCTGGCTACACCTTC.